The next 20 T cell receptor beta chains were all read from a single sample in a study of cytomegalovirus exposure and HLA in healthy donors. The method was immunoSEQ multiplex PCR; TCRdb's version includes in-frame clones alone and lacks a portion of them. The repertoire includes about 110,000 clones, roughly nine tenths of them detected once, and around 1.9% sits in the top ten. Specimen: PBMCs. Every receptor here comes from a woman between 18 and 29 years old in good health and CMV-seropositive.

This chain joins TRBV6-4 and TRBJ2-3; TRBD1 matches 9 bases. The junction had 5 bases not matched to a gene; V was cut back by 0 bases and J by 4 bases. The CDR3 is 16 amino acids. From germline, CDR1 is MRHNA and CDR2 SNTAGT. The CDR3 region has the DNA TGTGCCAGCAGTGACTCCCCGGGACAGGGATCAGATACGCAGTATTTT. It is translated as CASSDSPGQGSDTQYF.

The genes are TRBV27 and TRBJ2-3; D is perhaps TRBD2 (6 bases). CDR1 and CDR2 (germline): MNHEY, SMNVEV (reference sequence). The CDR3 is 13 amino acids. The V end was cut by 5 bases, the J end by 6 bases, with 12 bases between. In DNA form, the CDR3 reads TGTGCCAGCAGTCCAGGAGGGGCGGATACGCAGTATTTT. Protein product: CASSPGGADTQYF.

The V and J genes are TRBV5-6 and TRBJ2-5; TRBD2 matches at 7 bases. CDR1 SGHDT and CDR2 YYEEEE come from the germline V gene. V dropped 4 bases and J dropped 5; count of bases not matched to a gene: 8. The CDR3 sequence is 14 residues long. CDR3 DNA sequence: TGTGCCAGCAGCCCAAGACTAGCCGTGGAGACCCAGTACTTC. This translates into CASSPRLAVETQYF.

Points on this clone: This may stem from a read error, because a much larger clone lies one nucleotide away. The CDR3 DNA sequence: TGTGCCAGCAGCCAGTATAGCAATCAGCCCCAGCATTTT. Translating it yields CASSQYSNQPQHF. V gene TRBV16 combines with J gene TRBJ1-5, with D uncertain. Between the trimmed V and J ends, which lost 3 bases and 0 bases, there was a span of 3 bases. CDR3 length: 13 residues. Germline V gives CDR1 KGHSY, CDR2 FQNENV. Based on the CDR3 plus reference TRBV16 and TRBJ1-5, the full variable domain is GEEVAQTPKHLVRGEGQKAKLYCAPIKGHSYVFWYQQVLKNEFKFLISFQNENVFDETGMPKERFSAKCLPNSPCSLEIQATKLEDSAVYFCASSQYSNQPQHFGDGTRLSIL.

The chain has TRBV5-1 and TRBJ1-5, with a weak D call TRBD1 (5 bases). Germline CDR1 reads SGHRS; CDR2 reads YFSETQ. The CDR3 is 14 residues long. With 0 bases removed from V and 2 bases from J, the gap between germline ends came to 6 bases. This CDR3 is CASSLGGGNQPQHF. In DNA form, the CDR3 reads TGCGCCAGCAGCTTGGGGGGGGGCAATCAGCCCCAGCATTTT. Full variable domain (outside the CDR3, taken from reference TRBV5-1 and TRBJ1-5): KAGVTQTPRYLIKTRGQQVTLSCSPISGHRSVSWYQQTPGQGLQFLFEYFSETQRNKGNFPGRFSGRQFSNSRSEMNVSTLELGDSALYLCASSLGGGNQPQHFGDGTRLSIL.

The V call is TRBV28, the J call TRBJ2-3, with 9 nucleotides matching TRBD1. With 0 bases clipped from V and 8 bases from J, the junction kept 15 bases outside the gene matches. Germline CDR1 reads MDHEN; CDR2 reads SYDVKM. The CDR3 extends over 18 amino acids. The CDR3 DNA follows: TGTGCCAGCAGTTTATGGAACTTGGGACAGGGAGGAAAGGGTACGCAGTATTTT. Protein sequence: CASSLWNLGQGGKGTQYF. Filled out from reference TRBV28 and TRBJ2-3, the complete variable domain reads DVKVTQSSRYLVKRTGEKVFLECVQDMDHENMFWYRQDPGLGLRLIYFSYDVKMKEKGDIPEGYSVSREKKERFSLILESASTNQTSMYLCASSLWNLGQGGKGTQYFGPGTRLTVL.

The V call is TRBV6-5, the J call TRBJ2-5; maybe TRBD1 (5 bases). V was clipped by 6 bases and J by 7 bases, with 9 bases between them. Germline CDR1 and CDR2: MNHEY and SVGAGI. There are 11 residues in the CDR3. The CDR3 sequence: CASSSQGTQYF. DNA for the CDR3: TGTGCCAGCAGCTCCCAGGGGACCCAGTACTTC.

V is TRBV15 and J is TRBJ2-3; 7 bases map to TRBD2. J was trimmed by 1 base and V by 5 bases; bases with no gene match: 6. CDR1 LNHNV and CDR2 YYDKDF come from the germline V gene (reference sequence). This CDR3 spans 15 amino acids. The CDR3 DNA sequence: TGTGCCACCAGCCGACTCGCGGGGGGCACAGATACGCAGTATTTT. Its translation is CATSRLAGGTDTQYF.

V is TRBV7-2 and J is TRBJ2-1; 11 bases agree with TRBD2. The germline V gene has CDR1 SGHTA and CDR2 FQGNSA. J lost 2 bases, V lost 3 bases, and 0 bases had no gene match. The CDR3 spans 15 residues. This chain's CDR3 is CASSFSGGAYNEQFF. Written as DNA, the CDR3 is TGTGCCAGCAGCTTTAGCGGGGGGGCCTACAATGAGCAGTTCTTC.

This clone came up once. This rearrangement joins TRBV2 to TRBJ1-3; unclear D gene. The CDR3 has 14 residues. V lost 3 bases and J 0 bases, leaving 6 bases between the germline ends. Germline CDR1 is SNHLY and CDR2 is FYNNEI. The CDR3 sequence: CASSDGRSGNTIYF. The CDR3 nucleotides are TGTGCCAGCAGTGATGGCCGCTCTGGAAACACCATATATTTT.

V and J are TRBV18 and TRBJ2-2; D unresolved. CDR3 size: 16 residues. The V gene lost 6 bases and the J gene lost 1 base, with 15 bases spanning the gap. CDR1 is KGHSH and CDR2 is LQKENI in the germline V gene. The CDR3 DNA reads as TGTGCCAGCTCCCCTACCCTAGTGGGGAACACCGGGGAGCTGTTTTTT. As protein: CASSPTLVGNTGELFF.

This clone has just one count. This chain joins TRBV6-6 and TRBJ1-5, with 11 positions matching TRBD1. Germline loops: CDR1 MNHNY, CDR2 SVGAGI (reference sequence). V shed 5 bases and J 2 bases; nucleotides not matched to a gene: 5. This CDR3 comprises 16 residues. Here the CDR3 reads CASSQDRGPGNQPQHF. CDR3 bases: TGTGCCAGCAGTCAGGACAGGGGGCCTGGCAATCAGCCCCAGCATTTT.

The rearrangement joins TRBV28 to TRBJ1-2, with 10 bases that match TRBD1. The CDR3 length is 14 residues. The germline V gene encodes CDR1 MDHEN and CDR2 SYDVKM. Germline trimming cut 3 bases from V and 4 bases from J; bases unmatched to any gene: 2. The CDR3 bases are TGTGCCAGCAGTTTGGGGACAGGGGTCTATGGCTACACCTTC. Protein: CASSLGTGVYGYTF.

The genes are TRBV7-9 and TRBJ2-2; a weak D match, TRBD1 (6 bases). This CDR3 has 15 amino acids. Germline V gene lookup returns CDR1 SEHNR and CDR2 FQNEAQ (reference sequence). V was trimmed by 7 bases and J by 0 bases, leaving 12 bases between them. The CDR3 region is CASIPRGTNTGELFF. The DNA of the CDR3 is TGTGCCAGCATACCTAGGGGGACGAACACCGGGGAGCTGTTTTTT.

This clone was picked up one time. The chain joins TRBV15 to TRBJ1-1, with a weak D call TRBD1 (6 bases). Germline CDR1 reads LNHNV; CDR2 reads YYDKDF (reference sequence). The CDR3 runs to 16 residues. V lost 0 bases and J 4 bases, leaving 15 bases between the germline ends. This CDR3 is CATSRDHAGAGTEAFF. CDR3 in DNA: TGTGCCACCAGCAGAGATCATGCGGGGGCGGGCACTGAAGCTTTCTTT.

This clone was observed a few times. The CDR3 loop is CASRPTRDNGYTF. CDR3 sequence (DNA): TGTGCCAGCAGGCCGACCCGGGACAACGGCTACACCTTC. The V and J genes are TRBV28 and TRBJ1-2; possibly TRBD1 for D (6 bases). The germline CDR1 and CDR2 sequences are MDHEN and SYDVKM. Trimming took 6 bases from V and 8 from J, leaving 16 bases between them. This CDR3 contains 13 residues.

The chain joins TRBV5-1 to TRBJ2-1; no definite D call. The length of the CDR3 is 12 residues. Germline CDR1 is SGHRS and CDR2 is YFSETQ. Deletions cut 0 bases from V and 9 bases from J, with 7 bases between. CDR3 DNA: TGCGCCAGCAGCTTGGTGAGCCGTGAGCAGTTCTTC. Residues: CASSLVSREQFF. The complete variable domain, with remaining parts taken from reference TRBV5-1 and TRBJ2-1, reads KAGVTQTPRYLIKTRGQQVTLSCSPISGHRSVSWYQQTPGQGLQFLFEYFSETQRNKGNFPGRFSGRQFSNSRSEMNVSTLELGDSALYLCASSLVSREQFFGPGTRLTVL.

The genes are TRBV4-1 and TRBJ2-7, with TRBD1 matching over 8 bases. This CDR3 has 19 residues. The germline CDR1 and CDR2 sequences are MGHRA and YSYEKL. J lost 0 bases, V lost 0 bases, and 13 bases had no gene match. In nucleotides, the CDR3 is TGCGCCAGCAGCCAAGATCGTAGATGGGACAGGAACAGCTCCTACGAGCAGTACTTC. It encodes CASSQDRRWDRNSSYEQYF.

V usage is TRBV27 and J usage is TRBJ2-7; perhaps TRBD2 as D (6 bases). Trimming removed 3 bases from V and 5 bases from J, with 17 bases in between. Germline-derived CDR1 and CDR2 are MNHEY and SMNVEV (reference sequence). The CDR3 extends over 15 amino acids. CDR3 DNA: TGTGCCAGCAGTTTGGTGCCAGGGAGGCTTAACGAGCAGTACTTC. Its protein is CASSLVPGRLNEQYF.

The chain recombines TRBV7-2 with TRBJ1-2; TRBD1 is a possible D gene (5 bases). CDR1 is SGHTA and CDR2 is FQGNSA in the germline V gene. Trimming pared 1 base from V and 5 bases from J, leaving 11 bases between. This CDR3 has 14 amino acids. The CDR3 sequence is CASSLGRGKYGYTF. CDR3 DNA sequence: TGTGCCAGCAGCTTAGGAAGGGGAAAGTATGGCTACACCTTC.